A selection of T cell receptor beta chains follows, all from one sample in a study of cytomegalovirus exposure and HLA in healthy donors. Assay used: immunoSEQ multiplex PCR; TCRdb lists only in-frame clones, some missing. The sample includes under 200,000 clones, around 79% seen only once; the top ten take roughly 4.5%. The material sequenced was PBMCs. The receptors originated from a woman aged 30 to 39 in good health and CMV-seropositive. CDR3s include the opening cysteine and the closing phenylalanine or tryptophan. Each record gives: V gene, D gene, J gene, clone size, CDR3 protein, CDR3 DNA. D genes are given only for firm matches. Rows give clone size only sometimes, using once, few, many, or a class for an expanded clone.

TRBV2	-	TRBJ2-1	-	CASSSSSSYNEQFF	TGTGCCAGCAGCTCTAGCAGCTCCTACAATGAGCAGTTCTTC
TRBV6-1	TRBD2	TRBJ2-5	-	CASSALAGALKWETQYF	TGTGCCAGCAGTGCACTAGCGGGGGCCTTAAAGTGGGAGACCCAGTACTTC
TRBV7-6	TRBD2	TRBJ2-7	-	CASSLAGVREQYF	TGTGCCAGCAGCCTAGCGGGAGTGAGAGAGCAGTACTTC
TRBV9	TRBD1	TRBJ2-2	-	CASSPGTEKDTGELFF	TGTGCCAGCAGCCCCGGGACAGAAAAAGACACCGGGGAGCTGTTTTTT
TRBV6-5	TRBD2	TRBJ2-1	-	CASSYRVAGGEQFF	TGTGCCAGCAGTTACCGGGTAGCGGGGGGTGAGCAGTTCTTC
TRBV5-5	TRBD1	TRBJ1-2	-	CASSLPRGRANVYGYTF	TGTGCCAGCAGCTTACCCAGGGGGCGAGCTAATGTGTATGGCTACACCTTC
TRBV7-6	-	TRBJ2-7	once	CASSLAWEQEQFYEQYF	TGTGCCAGCAGCTTAGCCTGGGAACAGGAGCAGTTCTACGAGCAGTACTTC
TRBV11-3	-	TRBJ2-7	-	CASSLQGIHEQYF	TGTGCCAGCAGCTTACAGGGAATCCACGAGCAGTACTTC
TRBV6-5	TRBD2	TRBJ2-1	-	CASSGTSGAYNEQFF	TGTGCCAGCAGTGGGACTAGCGGGGCTTACAATGAGCAGTTCTTC
TRBV4-1	TRBD2	TRBJ2-1	-	CASSQDGGTLYNEQFF	TGCGCCAGCAGCCAAGACGGGGGGACCCTGTACAATGAGCAGTTCTTC
TRBV19	TRBD1	TRBJ2-2	-	CASSTPGQAEPGELFF	TGTGCCAGTAGTACCCCGGGACAGGCTGAACCCGGGGAGCTGTTTTTT
TRBV5-1	-	TRBJ2-3	-	CASSLVKLGGTDTQYF	TGCGCCAGCAGCTTGGTAAAGTTAGGAGGCACAGATACGCAGTATTTT
TRBV9	TRBD1	TRBJ2-6	-	CASSKQGNSGANVLTF	TGTGCCAGCAGCAAACAGGGGAACTCTGGGGCCAACGTCCTGACTTTC
TRBV6-1	-	TRBJ2-1	-	CASSFDRSSYNEQFF	TGTGCCAGCAGCTTCGACAGGAGCTCCTACAATGAGCAGTTCTTC
TRBV27	TRBD1	TRBJ1-1	-	CASRKLDRGRTEAFF	TGTGCCAGCAGGAAATTGGACAGGGGGCGGACTGAAGCTTTCTTT
TRBV5-6	-	TRBJ1-1	once	CASSGQGPEAFF	TGTGCCAGCAGCGGCCAGGGTCCTGAAGCTTTCTTT
TRBV6-5	-	TRBJ2-7	-	CASRKGEYEQYF	TGTGCCAGCAGGAAGGGGGAGTACGAGCAGTACTTC
TRBV30	TRBD2	TRBJ2-2	-	CAWTGGSNTGELFF	TGTGCCTGGACGGGAGGGTCGAACACCGGGGAGCTGTTTTTT
TRBV2	TRBD1	TRBJ1-2	-	CASSEPSGQYYGYTF	TGTGCCAGCAGTGAACCCTCGGGACAGTACTATGGCTACACCTTC
TRBV7-2	TRBD1	TRBJ1-4	-	CASSLGDRGEKLFF	TGTGCCAGCAGCTTGGGAGACAGGGGGGAAAAACTGTTTTTT
TRBV19	TRBD2	TRBJ2-1	-	CASNTGTNSYNEQFF	TGTGCCAGTAACACCGGGACTAACTCCTACAATGAGCAGTTCTTC